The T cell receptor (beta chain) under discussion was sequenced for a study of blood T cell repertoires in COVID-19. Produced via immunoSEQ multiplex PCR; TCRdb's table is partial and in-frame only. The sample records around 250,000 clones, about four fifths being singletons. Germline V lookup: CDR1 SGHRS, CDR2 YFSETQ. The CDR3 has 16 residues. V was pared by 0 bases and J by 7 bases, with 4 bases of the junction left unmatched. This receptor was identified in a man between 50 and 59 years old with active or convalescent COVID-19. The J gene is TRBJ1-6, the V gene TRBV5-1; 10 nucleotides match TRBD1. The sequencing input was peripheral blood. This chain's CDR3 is CASSLGQGANNSPLHF. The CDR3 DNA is TGCGCCAGCAGCTTGGGACAGGGGGCTAACAATTCACCCCTCCACTTT.